These 12 T cell receptor beta chains share one sample of origin, sequenced in a study of blood T cell repertoires in COVID-19 (dated by TCRdb to 2019 to 2021). The library was generated by the immunoSEQ multiplex PCR assay. TCRdb retrieved this table from immuneACCESS and kept in-frame rearrangements only. Not all clones are present; in checked studies, unresolved V genes account for under half, and no reason is known for the remainder. This sample gives around 300,000 clones in total; about nine tenths of them show up just once. The ten most abundant clones make up approximately 2.2% of the sample. Material for sequencing was peripheral blood. All receptors derive from a man aged 50 or older with acute or convalescent COVID-19.

This rearrangement joins TRBV7-3 to TRBJ2-2, with D unresolved. Germline CDR1 reads SGHTA; CDR2 reads FQGTGA. The CDR3 covers 13 residues. The V end was cut by 1 base, the J end by 6 bases, with 6 bases between. CDR3 region: CASSLNTAGELFF. DNA for the CDR3: TGTGCCAGCAGCTTAAACACCGCCGGGGAGCTGTTTTTT.

The rearrangement joins TRBV6-5 to TRBJ2-1; D is possibly TRBD1 (5 bases). V was cut by 6 bases and J by 2 bases, with 11 bases left in between. The CDR3 contains 14 residues. Germline V gene lookup returns CDR1 MNHEY and CDR2 SVGAGI. CDR3 in amino acids: CASRDRVTYNEQFF. As DNA, the CDR3 is TGTGCCAGCAGAGACAGAGTGACCTACAATGAGCAGTTCTTC.

The rearrangement links TRBV10-1 to TRBJ1-1; 7 bases match TRBD1. Germline V gene sequence: CDR1 WNHNN, CDR2 SYGVQD (reference sequence). This CDR3 is 18 amino acids long. V trimming: 2 bases; J trimming: 6 bases; junction bases outside the gene matches: 18. As DNA, the CDR3 is TGCGCCAGCAGTGAGACGACAGGGCGGGTATCTCTGAGGTCTGAAGCTTTCTTT. Translation gives CASSETTGRVSLRSEAFF.

A single count supports this clone. This rearrangement joins TRBV5-4 to TRBJ1-6; D is unclear. V dropped 4 bases and J dropped 12 bases, with 14 bases sitting between them. CDR3 length equals 13 residues. Per the germline V gene, CDR1 is SGHNT and CDR2 is YYREEE (reference sequence). The CDR3 spells CASSGTVEEPLHF. In nucleotides, the CDR3 is TGTGCCAGCAGCGGCACGGTAGAGGAACCCCTCCACTTT. Full variable domain (missing parts from reference TRBV5-4 and TRBJ1-6): ETGVTQSPTHLIKTRGQQVTLRCSSQSGHNTVSWYQQALGQGPQFIFQYYREEENGRGNFPPRFSGLQFPNYSSELNVNALELDDSALYLCASSGTVEEPLHFGNGTRLTVT.

This chain uses TRBV4-1 with TRBJ1-1; D unresolved. Trimming pared 2 bases from V and 7 bases from J, leaving 11 bases between. The CDR3 covers 13 residues. Per germline, CDR1 MGHRA and CDR2 YSYEKL. CDR3 amino acids: CASSQWEGFEAFF. Here the CDR3 DNA reads TGCGCCAGCAGCCAATGGGAGGGTTTTGAAGCTTTCTTT.

The V and J genes are TRBV7-3 and TRBJ1-1; D gene ambiguous. Trimming took off 5 bases at V and 4 bases at J, with 14 bases between the two ends. Germline CDR1 and CDR2: SGHTA and FQGTGA. The CDR3 loop spans 14 amino acids. The CDR3 DNA reads as TGTGCCAGCAGCCGGTCCGGGGAAGGCACTGAAGCTTTCTTT. This sequence encodes CASSRSGEGTEAFF.

This chain links TRBV6-5 with TRBJ2-1; a weak D match, TRBD1 (7 bases). Germline values: CDR1 MNHEY, CDR2 SVGAGI. The germline V and J ends were trimmed by 8 bases and 4 bases, with 18 bases remaining between them. The CDR3 runs 15 residues. The CDR3 DNA is TGTGCCAGCGCACCCCAGGGGGGAACATACAATGAGCAGTTCTTC. This codes for CASAPQGGTYNEQFF.

The gene calls are TRBV19 and TRBJ2-5; 13 positions match TRBD2. Looked up from germline, CDR1 is LNHDA and CDR2 is SQIVND (reference sequence). The length of the CDR3 is 19 residues. V lost 4 bases, J lost 1 base, and 12 bases stayed unmatched. The CDR3: CASSTGLAGVQRRQETQYF. CDR3 nucleotides: TGTGCCAGTAGTACCGGACTAGCGGGGGTACAGCGCCGCCAAGAGACCCAGTACTTC.

The V call is TRBV4-2, the J call TRBJ2-3; tentatively, D is TRBD2 (5 bases). This CDR3 is built from 15 residues. The germline V and J ends were trimmed by 1 base and 4 bases, with 12 bases remaining between them. Germline V gives CDR1 LGHNA, CDR2 YNFKEQ. The DNA for the CDR3 is TGTGCCAGCAGCCAAGGGCCTATCGGGGCAGATACGCAGTATTTT. Protein: CASSQGPIGADTQYF.

The chain has TRBV5-1 and TRBJ2-7; no reliable D call. This CDR3 spans 13 amino acids. V lost 4 bases, J lost 3 bases, and 11 bases lay in between. Germline V gene sequence: CDR1 SGHRS, CDR2 YFSETQ. The CDR3, as DNA: TGCGCCAGCAGCCCCTCACAGAACTACGAGCAGTACTTC. Its protein product is CASSPSQNYEQYF.

The gene calls are TRBV5-1 and TRBJ1-1; TRBD1 matches 10 bases. Looked up from germline, CDR1 is SGHRS and CDR2 is YFSETQ. CDR3 length equals 14 residues. The junction had 2 bases not matched to a gene; V was cut back by 1 base and J by 5 bases. DNA of the CDR3: TGCGCCAGCAGCTTGAGGACAGGGGGGACTGAAGCTTTCTTT. This translates into CASSLRTGGTEAFF. Looking up the rest from reference TRBV5-1 and TRBJ1-1 gives the full variable domain: KAGVTQTPRYLIKTRGQQVTLSCSPISGHRSVSWYQQTPGQGLQFLFEYFSETQRNKGNFPGRFSGRQFSNSRSEMNVSTLELGDSALYLCASSLRTGGTEAFFGQGTRLTVV.

The chain is built from TRBV9 and TRBJ1-6; 10 bases agree with TRBD1. The trim removed 3 bases at V and 2 bases at J, leaving 5 bases unmatched. Germline CDR1 is SGDLS and CDR2 is YYNGEE. The CDR3 runs 17 residues. CDR3 DNA sequence: TGTGCCAGCAGCGCGGGACAGGGGAGGACCTATAATTCACCCCTCCACTTT. The encoded protein is CASSAGQGRTYNSPLHF.